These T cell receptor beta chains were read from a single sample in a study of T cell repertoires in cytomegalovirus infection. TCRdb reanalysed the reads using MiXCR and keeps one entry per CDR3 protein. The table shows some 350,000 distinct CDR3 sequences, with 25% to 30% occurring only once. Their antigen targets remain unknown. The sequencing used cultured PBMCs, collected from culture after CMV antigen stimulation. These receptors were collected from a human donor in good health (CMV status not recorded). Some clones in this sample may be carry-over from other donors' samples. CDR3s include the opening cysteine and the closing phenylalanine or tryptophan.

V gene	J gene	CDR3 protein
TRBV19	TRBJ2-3	CASSESGIRTDTQYF
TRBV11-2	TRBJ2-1	CASRVGVISYNEQFF
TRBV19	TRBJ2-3	CASSIIADTQYF
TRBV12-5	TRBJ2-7	CASGMGQADEQYF
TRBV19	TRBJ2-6	CASSIPAGHSGANVLTF
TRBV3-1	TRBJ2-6	CASSQVLPGANVLTF
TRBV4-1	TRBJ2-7	CASSHKIPGSSSYEQYF
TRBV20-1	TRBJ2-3	CSASTYLRGLIGPLTDTQYF
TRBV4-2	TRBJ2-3	CASSPRYQGNTDTQYF
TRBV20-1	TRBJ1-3	CSARGAGLGNTIYF
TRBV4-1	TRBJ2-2	CASSQEYYGSLTGELFF
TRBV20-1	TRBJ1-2	CSAREGGSANYGYTF
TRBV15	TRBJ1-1	CATSRGANTEAFF
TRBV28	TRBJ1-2	CASSRGRANYGYTF
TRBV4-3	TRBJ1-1	CASSQGSLRGWTEAFF
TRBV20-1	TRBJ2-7	CSARPQFGLAGGYSYEQYF
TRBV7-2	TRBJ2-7	CASSLSRGGKYEQYF
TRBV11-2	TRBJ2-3	CASRGGMDRADTQYF
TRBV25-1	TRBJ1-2	CASSPGGQYYGYTF
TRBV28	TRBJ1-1	CASSLLDSTGKNTEAFF
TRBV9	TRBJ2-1	CASSVARQGYNEPFF
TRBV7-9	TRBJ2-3	CASSSRARDTQYF
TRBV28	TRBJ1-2	CASSSGTGNIYGYTF
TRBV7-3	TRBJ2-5	CASSFGPQETQYF
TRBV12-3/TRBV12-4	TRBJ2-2	CASTPGGPGTGELFF
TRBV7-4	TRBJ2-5	CASSSEGLIGETQYF
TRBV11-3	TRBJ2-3	CASSEQGAETDTQYF
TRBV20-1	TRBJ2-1	CSARRDREQFF
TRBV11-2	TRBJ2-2	CASSLDPGAGAGELFF
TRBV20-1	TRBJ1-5	CSASPQGNQPQHF
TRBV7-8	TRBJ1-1	CASSSGRWRDTEAFF
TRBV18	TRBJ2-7	CASSPPSERSYEQYF
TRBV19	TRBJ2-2	CASRGALPRLHTGELFF
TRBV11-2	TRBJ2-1	CASRHIRDNLFQGQFF
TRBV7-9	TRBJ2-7	CASSTPGTGDYEQYF
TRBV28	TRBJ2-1	CASSLPSGKVSDEQFF
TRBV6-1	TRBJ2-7	CASSPTNLRNEQYF
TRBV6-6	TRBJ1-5	CASSYSTGQGAQPQHF